The 7 T cell receptor beta chains given below trace back to one sample, sequenced in a study of cytomegalovirus exposure and HLA in healthy donors. Amplification used 60 Vbeta primers and 13 Jbeta primers. Assay: immunoSEQ multiplex PCR; the TCRdb copy retains only in-frame clones and omits some. This table holds about 110,000 clones, 73% found once. The sequencing input was PBMCs. The receptor source for this set is a young man in good health and CMV-seronegative.

This clone appeared once. The V gene is TRBV4-1, the J gene TRBJ1-1; D is possibly TRBD1 (5 bases). Germline V lookup: CDR1 MGHRA, CDR2 YSYEKL. Trimming stripped 0 bases from V and 1 base from J, with 12 bases between. This CDR3 is 16 amino acids long. The CDR3 sequence: CASSQDRGVGNTEAFF. CDR3 nucleotide sequence: TGCGCCAGCAGCCAAGACCGGGGGGTGGGGAACACTGAAGCTTTCTTT.

The chain is built from TRBV5-1 and TRBJ2-5; 8 bases fit TRBD2. The V segment lost 5 bases and the J segment 5 bases; nucleotides outside the gene matches: 5. This CDR3 comprises 13 residues. Germline V gene lookup returns CDR1 SGHRS and CDR2 YFSETQ. CDR3 amino acids: CASSSGGRETQYF. CDR3 sequence (DNA): TGCGCCAGCAGTTCGGGGGGGCGCGAGACCCAGTACTTC.

The gene calls are TRBV19 and TRBJ1-5, with 7 bases identical to TRBD1. This CDR3 has 13 amino acids. The V segment lost 5 bases and the J segment 16 bases; nucleotides outside the gene matches: 14. From germline, CDR1 is LNHDA and CDR2 SQIVND (reference sequence). This CDR3 reads CASSPSDRALEHF. CDR3 DNA: TGTGCCAGTAGTCCGTCTGACAGGGCCCTTGAACATTTT.

This clone occurred once. J is TRBJ2-2 and V is TRBV5-1; 13 bases map to TRBD2. The CDR3 spans 17 residues. With V trimmed by 0 bases and J by 7 bases, 6 bases remained unmatched. Germline V gives CDR1 SGHRS, CDR2 YFSETQ. The CDR3 sequence: CASSLGGLAGVGGELFF. The CDR3 DNA sequence: TGCGCCAGCAGCTTGGGAGGACTAGCGGGAGTCGGCGGGGAGCTGTTTTTT. Full variable domain (missing parts from reference TRBV5-1 and TRBJ2-2): KAGVTQTPRYLIKTRGQQVTLSCSPISGHRSVSWYQQTPGQGLQFLFEYFSETQRNKGNFPGRFSGRQFSNSRSEMNVSTLELGDSALYLCASSLGGLAGVGGELFFGEGSRLTVL.

The chain is built from TRBV9 and TRBJ1-2; 10 bases match TRBD1. With V trimmed by 0 bases and J by 8 bases, 10 bases remained unmatched. This CDR3 region has 16 residues. Germline V gene sequence: CDR1 SGDLS, CDR2 YYNGEE. The CDR3 bases are TGTGCCAGCAGCGTAGCGGTAGGGGGACAGGGGAAAGGCTACACCTTC. Its translation is CASSVAVGGQGKGYTF.

This clone was seen only once. The identical CDR3 is also encoded by other nucleotide sequences in the sample. This chain links TRBV2 with TRBJ2-7; 9 nucleotides align to TRBD1. The germline V gene has CDR1 SNHLY and CDR2 FYNNEI. With 6 bases clipped from V and 2 bases from J, the junction kept 2 bases outside the gene matches. CDR3 length equals 13 residues. The CDR3 DNA reads as TGTGCCAGCAGGGGACAGGGTCCCTACGAGCAGTACTTC. Translating gives CASRGQGPYEQYF.

This chain joins TRBV4-2 and TRBJ1-3, with D perhaps matching TRBD1 (5 bases). The CDR3 is 17 amino acids. Trimming pared 0 bases from V and 4 bases from J, leaving 16 bases between. From germline, CDR1 is LGHNA and CDR2 YNFKEQ. CDR3 protein: CASSQEAQGVGGNTIYF. The CDR3 bases are TGTGCCAGCAGCCAAGAGGCCCAGGGTGTGGGAGGAAACACCATATATTTT.